The 8 T cell receptor beta chains below all came from one sample that was sequenced in a study of T cell responses to AZD1222 COVID-19 vaccine (dated by TCRdb to the early 2020s). The sample's time point label is to be understood as: about 28 days (+/-7) after the second vaccine dose. The library was obtained by the immunoSEQ multiplex PCR assay. Entries here come from immuneACCESS through TCRdb and include only in-frame sequences with V and J called. Some clones fail to appear in such tables; in the studies checked, an unresolved V gene covers under half of the shortfall, and the cause of the remainder is unknown. Here the sample has roughly 150,000 clones; 87% occur a single time. The top ten clones comprise about 1% of the sample. The material sequenced was peripheral blood, taken 28 days after the second AZD1222 dose. These receptors originate from an adult who received the AZD1222 COVID-19 vaccine.

This chain joins TRBV5-6 and TRBJ1-5; the D gene is possibly TRBD1 (5 bases). CDR1 is SGHDT, CDR2 YYEEEE, per germline. There are 14 residues in the CDR3. Trimming pared 4 bases from V and 4 bases from J, leaving 12 bases between. CDR3: CASSRGSGNQPQHF. CDR3 nucleotides: TGTGCCAGCAGCCGAGGGTCAGGGAATCAGCCCCAGCATTTT.

This chain links TRBV3-1 (or the pseudogene TRBV3-2) with TRBJ1-1, with 9 bases identical to TRBD1. Germline CDR1 reads LGHDT; CDR2 reads YNNKEL (reference sequence). Trimming at V came to 2 bases and at J to 1 base, leaving 8 bases not matched to a gene. The length of the CDR3 is 17 residues. Here the CDR3 DNA reads TGTGCCAGCAGCCAAACAGGGGGCGCTTCCGGGAACACTGAAGCTTTCTTT. Its protein is CASSQTGGASGNTEAFF.

This chain links TRBV30 with TRBJ2-1; a possible D gene is TRBD1 (6 bases). V was clipped by 4 bases and J by 3 bases, with 13 bases between them. The CDR3 loop spans 14 amino acids. Germline V lookup: CDR1 GTSNPN, CDR2 SVGIG (reference sequence). The CDR3 region is CAWNGDTRYNEQFF. CDR3 nucleotides: TGTGCCTGGAATGGGGACACCCGCTACAATGAGCAGTTCTTC. Variable domain in full (rest from reference TRBV30 and TRBJ2-1): SQTIHQWPATLVQPVGSPLSLECTVEGTSNPNLYWYRQAAGRGLQLLFYSVGIGQISSEVPQNLSASRPQDRQFILSSKKLLLSDSGFYLCAWNGDTRYNEQFFGPGTRLTVL.

The rearrangement links TRBV6-5 to TRBJ1-1; 7 nucleotides agree with TRBD1. The germline V gene has CDR1 MNHEY and CDR2 SVGAGI. Germline trimming cut 5 bases from V and 3 bases from J; bases unmatched to any gene: 6. The CDR3 has 14 amino acids. The CDR3 DNA sequence: TGTGCCAGCAGTCGACAGGGACACTACACTGAAGCTTTCTTT. It encodes CASSRQGHYTEAFF.

The rearrangement links TRBV7-8 to TRBJ2-7; D gene unclear. CDR3 length equals 14 residues. Trimming shortened V by 3 bases and J by 3 bases, and 12 bases separated the two germline ends. Germline assignment: CDR1 SGHVS and CDR2 FQNEAQ. The CDR3 here is CASSFEAGLYEQYF. The CDR3 bases are TGTGCCAGCAGCTTTGAGGCCGGGCTCTACGAGCAGTACTTC.

The J gene is TRBJ2-1, the V gene TRBV19, with 8 positions matching TRBD2. From germline, CDR1 is LNHDA and CDR2 SQIVND (reference sequence). This CDR3 is 12 amino acids long. Unmatched junction bases numbered 0, after V lost 3 bases and J lost 8 bases. The CDR3 here is CASSMTSDEQFF. CDR3 bases: TGTGCCAGTAGTATGACTAGCGATGAGCAGTTCTTC.

The CDR3 here is CASSGTRLNKNIQYF. As DNA, the CDR3 is TGTGCCAGCAGCGGGACACGTCTTAACAAAAACATTCAGTACTTC. The V gene is TRBV7-9, the J gene TRBJ2-4; TRBD1 is a possible D gene (6 bases). Trimming pared 5 bases from V and 3 bases from J, leaving 14 bases between. Germline CDR1 and CDR2: SEHNR and FQNEAQ (reference sequence). The CDR3 runs 15 residues.

The chain combines TRBV2 with TRBJ1-5, with D tentatively TRBD1 (6 bases). Per the germline V gene, CDR1 is SNHLY and CDR2 is FYNNEI. The V end was cut by 1 base, the J end by 2 bases, with 12 bases between. CDR3 length: 16 residues. The chain's CDR3 is CASSEEQGLGNQPQHF. In DNA, the CDR3 is TGTGCCAGCAGTGAAGAACAGGGTCTGGGCAATCAGCCCCAGCATTTT.